The present T cell receptor (beta chain) was sequenced within a study of cytomegalovirus exposure and HLA in healthy donors. Per germline, CDR1 MNHEY and CDR2 SVGAGI. The V end was cut by 6 bases, the J end by 6 bases, with 15 bases between. The CDR3 contains 13 residues. Worth noting for this clone: The antigen is unknown.

The method was immunoSEQ multiplex PCR; TCRdb's version includes in-frame clones alone and lacks a portion of them. The data contain over 150,000 clones, more than 80% of them singletons. Study conclusions and caveats: CMV antigen specificity of three CMV-associated chains was confirmed in vitro. Subsequent analysis of the roughly 120 validation repertoires found a tendency for first-cohort TCR clusters to co-occur. Reportedly, diagnosis of cytomegalovirus status by the classifier showed high specificity and sensitivity.

The TCR originated in a woman aged 18 to 35 in good health and CMV-seropositive. The sequencing sample was made of PBMCs. V usage is TRBV6-5 and J usage is TRBJ2-7; D might be TRBD2 (6 bases). CDR3 in amino acids: CASRGGGWAEQYF. The DNA of the CDR3 is TGTGCCAGCAGGGGGGGAGGTTGGGCCGAGCAGTACTTC.